One sample yielded the 25 T cell receptor beta chains listed below, sequenced in a study of blood T cell repertoires in COVID-19 (dated by TCRdb to about 2020). The library was obtained by the immunoSEQ multiplex PCR assay. TCRdb's version of the immuneACCESS table is confined to in-frame rearrangements and falls short of the full clone set. An unresolved V gene accounts for under half of the shortfall where checked; the remainder is of unknown origin. In this sample the table shows 150,000 to 200,000 clones, approximately 86% of which occur a single time. The ten largest clones take up about 8.2% of the sample. The source material was peripheral blood. Receptors originate from a man in his fifties or sixties with acute or convalescent COVID-19.

The CDR3 here is CASSEAGANVLTF. CDR3 sequence (DNA): TGCGCCAGCAGCGAAGCCGGGGCCAACGTCCTGACTTTC. The V gene is TRBV10-2, the J gene TRBJ2-6; D ambiguous. Germline CDR1 WSHSY, CDR2 SAAADI. With 6 bases removed from V and 4 bases from J, the gap between germline ends came to 7 bases. There are 13 residues in the CDR3.

V is TRBV7-3 and J is TRBJ1-1, with a tentative D call TRBD1 (5 bases). This CDR3 region has 12 residues. V was pared by 11 bases and J by 3 bases, with 13 bases between. Germline V gives CDR1 SGHTA, CDR2 FQGTGA. The CDR3 region has the DNA TGTGCCCCCATAGAAGGGGACACTGAAGCTTTCTTT. Its protein product is CAPIEGDTEAFF.

This clone was found once. CDR3 nucleotides: TGTGCCAGCAGTCCGAGGGGAGGGGTCGACGAGCAGTACTTC. Amino acids: CASSPRGGVDEQYF. The genes are TRBV27 and TRBJ2-7, with 7 nucleotides matching TRBD2. Germline CDR1 MNHEY, CDR2 SMNVEV (reference sequence). The CDR3 length is 14 residues. V was clipped by 5 bases and J by 5 bases; unmatched bases: 9.

The chain combines TRBV10-3 with TRBJ1-1; weak D call: TRBD1 (6 bases). The CDR3 covers 13 residues. V lost 10 bases, J lost 0 bases, and 12 bases lay in between. Germline V gene sequence: CDR1 ENHRY, CDR2 SYGVKD. The DNA of the CDR3 is TGTGCCAATAGGGGGACCATGAACACTGAAGCTTTCTTT. This translates into CANRGTMNTEAFF.

The chain has TRBV9 and TRBJ2-4, with D possibly TRBD2 on 6 matching bases. The germline V gene encodes CDR1 SGDLS and CDR2 YYNGEE. The length of the CDR3 is 13 residues. Trimming removed 4 bases at V and 5 bases at J, with 10 bases between. The CDR3: CASSSSGQNIQYF. The DNA of the CDR3 is TGTGCCAGCAGCAGTAGCGGACAAAACATTCAGTACTTC.

This rearrangement joins TRBV27 to TRBJ1-6, with D possibly being TRBD1 (6 bases). The CDR3 runs to 16 residues. Germline loops: CDR1 MNHEY, CDR2 SMNVEV (reference sequence). V dropped 4 bases and J dropped 0 bases, with 10 bases sitting between them. The CDR3 DNA sequence: TGTGCCAGCAGTTCCACAGGGAGCTCCTATAATTCACCCCTCCACTTT. Translating it yields CASSSTGSSYNSPLHF.

This chain connects TRBV6-5 to TRBJ1-5, with D perhaps TRBD1 (6 bases). The CDR3 spans 11 residues. The germline CDR1 and CDR2 sequences are MNHEY and SVGAGI. Between the trimmed V and J ends, which lost 8 bases and 14 bases, there was a span of 16 bases. CDR3 in amino acids: CASSPGGAKHF. As DNA, the CDR3 is TGTGCCAGCTCCCCGGGGGGGGCTAAGCATTTT.

The chain carries TRBV5-1 and TRBJ2-2; D might be TRBD1 (6 bases). The CDR3 is 15 residues long. Trimming pared 4 bases from V and 6 bases from J, leaving 16 bases between. Germline V gives CDR1 SGHRS, CDR2 YFSETQ. The CDR3 loop reads CASSLTRGAPGELFF. The CDR3 nucleotides read TGCGCCAGCAGCCTAACCAGGGGTGCCCCCGGGGAGCTGTTTTTT.

V gene TRBV29-1 combines with J gene TRBJ1-5; tentatively, D is TRBD1 (6 bases). V was pared by 4 bases and J by 7 bases, with 17 bases between. The CDR3 runs 14 residues. CDR1 SQVTM and CDR2 ANQGSEA come from the germline V gene. The chain's CDR3 is CSVVGGGPNQPQHF. The CDR3 nucleotides read TGCAGCGTTGTAGGGGGTGGTCCAAACCAGCCCCAGCATTTT.

The chain uses TRBV4-2 and TRBJ2-1, with D perhaps TRBD2 (5 bases). Germline V gene lookup returns CDR1 LGHNA and CDR2 YNFKEQ. The CDR3 is 11 amino acids. Trimming shortened V by 1 base and J by 13 bases, and 8 bases separated the two germline ends. The CDR3 region has the DNA TGTGCCAGCAGCCAAGGACTAAACCAGTTCTTC. It translates to CASSQGLNQFF.

The rearrangement joins TRBV20-1 to TRBJ2-5; a possible D gene is TRBD1 (5 bases). Per germline, CDR1 DFQATT and CDR2 SNEGSKA (reference sequence). CDR3 length: 10 residues. The germline V and J ends were trimmed by 5 bases and 7 bases, with 8 bases remaining between them. The CDR3 reads CSAQGATQYF. CDR3 nucleotides: TGCAGTGCTCAAGGGGCGACCCAGTACTTC.

This chain links TRBV3-1 (or the pseudogene TRBV3-2) with TRBJ2-3; D gene ambiguous. V was cut by 4 bases and J by 1 base, with 9 bases left in between. The CDR3 is made up of 14 amino acids. The germline CDR1 and CDR2 sequences are LGHDT and YNNKEL (reference sequence). CDR3 region: CASSPLAGTDTQYF. The CDR3 DNA is TGTGCCAGCAGCCCGCTTGCGGGCACAGATACGCAGTATTTT.

In its sample, this clone was seen a few times. The chain employs TRBV4-1 and TRBJ2-3; TRBD2 aligns across 7 bases. Trimming took 3 bases from V and 7 from J; bases not matched to a gene: 13. Germline CDR1 reads MGHRA; CDR2 reads YSYEKL. The CDR3 consists of 16 residues. CDR3 protein: CASSQPLADSRNTQYF. CDR3 bases: TGCGCCAGCAGCCAGCCCCTAGCGGACTCAAGGAATACGCAGTATTTT.

The chain combines TRBV30 with TRBJ1-5, with TRBD1 matching over 9 bases. This CDR3 region has 13 residues. The V and J ends lost 5 bases and 2 bases, in that order; junction bases with no gene match: 1. Per germline, CDR1 GTSNPN and CDR2 SVGIG (reference sequence). The CDR3 DNA follows: TGTGCCTGGGGGGACAGGGGCAATCAGCCCCAGCATTTT. This encodes CAWGDRGNQPQHF.

The rearrangement joins TRBV30 to TRBJ2-7, with a possible D match to TRBD1 (6 bases). The V end lost 4 bases, the J end lost 7 bases, and 17 bases lay between the germline ends. Germline V gene lookup returns CDR1 GTSNPN and CDR2 SVGIG (reference sequence). This CDR3 has 13 residues. CDR3 in amino acids: CAWNRDTLGEQYF. For the CDR3, the DNA is TGTGCCTGGAATAGGGACACGCTGGGGGAGCAGTACTTC.

The chain carries TRBV29-1 and TRBJ1-1; D remains unclear. Between the trimmed V and J ends, which lost 7 bases and 0 bases, there was a span of 9 bases. Germline CDR1 and CDR2: SQVTM and ANQGSEA. The CDR3 is 12 residues long. The CDR3 reads CSGRRLNTEAFF. The CDR3 DNA is TGCAGCGGGAGAAGGTTGAACACTGAAGCTTTCTTT.

On this clone itself: Other DNA sequences within the sample encode an identical CDR3. The genes are TRBV6-5 and TRBJ1-1, with TRBD1 as a possible D gene (6 bases). Germline V gives CDR1 MNHEY, CDR2 SVGAGI. V gave up 6 bases and J gave up 1 base, with 6 bases separating them. The CDR3 extends over 12 amino acids. This CDR3 reads CASRTGNTEAFF. The DNA for the CDR3 is TGTGCCAGCAGGACAGGGAACACTGAAGCTTTCTTT.

The J gene is TRBJ1-2, the V gene TRBV9; 8 bases are a match to TRBD1. Trimming took 0 bases from V and 8 from J; bases not matched to a gene: 6. The CDR3 contains 14 residues. From germline, CDR1 is SGDLS and CDR2 YYNGEE. In DNA form, the CDR3 reads TGTGCCAGCAGCGTAGAGGCAGGGGGCCACGGCTACACCTTC. Translating gives CASSVEAGGHGYTF. The full variable domain, completed using reference TRBV9 and TRBJ1-2, is DSGVTQTPKHLITATGQRVTLRCSPRSGDLSVYWYQQSLDQGLQFLIQYYNGEERAKGNILERFSAQQFPDLHSELNLSSLELGDSALYFCASSVEAGGHGYTFGSGTRLTVV.

The chain combines TRBV28 with TRBJ2-3; no clear D. The CDR3 runs 14 residues. CDR1 is MDHEN, CDR2 SYDVKM, per germline. V dropped 3 bases and J dropped 2 bases, with 9 bases sitting between them. CDR3 DNA: TGTGCCAGCAGTTTCGAGAGGCTCACAGATACGCAGTATTTT. This encodes CASSFERLTDTQYF.

J is TRBJ1-4 and V is TRBV19; weak D call: TRBD1 (6 bases). V was clipped by 7 bases and J by 6 bases, with 15 bases between them. Per germline, CDR1 LNHDA and CDR2 SQIVND (reference sequence). This CDR3 spans 14 amino acids. CDR3 sequence reads: CASTNRVRDEKLFF. In nucleotides, the CDR3 is TGTGCCAGTACTAACAGGGTCCGGGATGAAAAACTGTTTTTT.

The gene calls are TRBV5-4 and TRBJ1-3, with TRBD1 identical over 10 bases. The CDR3 loop spans 18 amino acids. In germline, CDR1 is SGHNT, CDR2 YYREEE (reference sequence). V lost 4 bases and J lost 0; bases outside the gene matches: 10. The CDR3 region has the DNA TGTGCCAGCAGCCATGGTGGGACAGGGGCAAACTCTGGAAACACCATATATTTT. Amino acid sequence: CASSHGGTGANSGNTIYF. Complete variable domain (other parts from reference TRBV5-4 and TRBJ1-3): ETGVTQSPTHLIKTRGQQVTLRCSSQSGHNTVSWYQQALGQGPQFIFQYYREEENGRGNFPPRFSGLQFPNYSSELNVNALELDDSALYLCASSHGGTGANSGNTIYFGEGSWLTVV.

The chain recombines TRBV19 with TRBJ1-2, with TRBD1 as a possible D gene (6 bases). The germline V gene encodes CDR1 LNHDA and CDR2 SQIVND (reference sequence). Trimming stripped 4 bases from V and 4 bases from J, with 16 bases between. The CDR3 runs to 15 residues. The CDR3 here is CASSSRDTWPYGYTF. The CDR3 DNA reads as TGTGCCAGTAGTAGCCGGGACACCTGGCCCTATGGCTACACCTTC.

This sequence joins TRBV4-1 and TRBJ2-3; D is ambiguous. There are 15 residues in the CDR3. CDR1 and CDR2 from the germline V gene are MGHRA and YSYEKL. Trimming took 4 bases from V and 4 from J, leaving 15 bases between them. The CDR3 here is CASSPNPTGPDTQYF. In nucleotides, the CDR3 is TGCGCCAGCAGCCCCAACCCCACTGGGCCAGATACGCAGTATTTT.

The gene calls are TRBV5-1 and TRBJ2-5; 12 bases map to TRBD2. The length of the CDR3 is 17 residues. Germline assignment: CDR1 SGHRS and CDR2 YFSETQ. V shed 5 bases and J 5 bases; nucleotides not matched to a gene: 13. The CDR3 protein is CASSPGTSGPTAETQYF. The CDR3 nucleotides are TGCGCCAGCAGTCCCGGGACTAGCGGGCCCACGGCGGAGACCCAGTACTTC.

V gene TRBV5-4 combines with J gene TRBJ2-2; TRBD2 aligns across 12 bases. V lost 3 bases to trimming and J lost 7 bases; unmatched junction nucleotides: 4. Per germline, CDR1 SGHNT and CDR2 YYREEE (reference sequence). This CDR3 is built from 15 residues. Written as DNA, the CDR3 is TGTGCCAGCAGCTCTAGCGGGAGGGCCCTCGGGGAGCTGTTTTTT. Protein product: CASSSSGRALGELFF.